The present entry profiles one TCR beta chain with its context. What antigen it recognizes has not been identified. No base quality information exists; no much larger clone differs at one position. The CDR3 regions of human TCRbeta chains were analyzed by immunosequencing. In the source study's methods: TCRs in the repertoires were matched against a reference library of SARS-CoV-2-specific TCRs that had been generated with the MIRA antigen-specificity platform. Breadth was defined as the fraction of unique TCRs that were SARS-CoV-2-associated. Depth was defined as the fraction of total T cells that were SARS-CoV-2-associated. Using the MIRA data, each spike-specific TCR was mapped to the spike region that the TCR reacts to and placed in a CD4 or CD8 class. Log10-transformed breadth and depth values were compared by one-way ANOVA with Sidak's multiple comparisons tests. TCRdb provides this immuneACCESS table in a form limited to in-frame rearrangements. Some clones are lacking; in checked studies, under half of them reflect an unresolved V gene, and why the rest are absent is not known. The V and J calls and clone size were taken over from that table, and D and trimming were inferred from the DNA. The sample yields roughly 100,000 clones; roughly 90% were counted once. The leading ten clones occupy 2.5% to 3% of the sample.

The sample's time point label, in plain terms: baseline before first vaccination. Samples from vaccinated people were obtained from the UK trials COV001 and COV002, which included a single-blind randomized controlled phase 2/3 trial of AZD1222 (ChAdOx1 nCoV-19) in healthy adults. For TCRbeta chain sequencing, PBMC samples were collected from trial participants at day 0 and at day 28 after the second dose. Taken from cysteine to phenylalanine, the CDR3 has 16 residues. Kept here is only the CDR3 DNA, which spans 48 bases and is read in frame from base 1. CDR1 and CDR2, looked up from the germline V gene (reference sequence), are LGHDT and YNNKEL. The junction shows trimming of 4 bases on V and 7 bases on J, and the gene matches do not reach 14 bases of it. The data originate from a study of T cell responses to AZD1222 COVID-19 vaccine (dated by TCRdb to the early 2020s). Turning to the overall study: AZD1222 recipients given second doses at about 4 weeks or at about 12 weeks were pooled, since spike-specific TCR depth and breadth were not found to differ between the two schedules. A total of under 250 trial participants underwent TCR sequencing, of whom more than 200 had received two doses of AZD1222 and about 25 had received two doses of the MenACWY control vaccine. Trial participants were enrolled into age subgroups of 18-55, 56-69 and 70-plus years, which contained around 150, 29 and 61 TCR-sequenced participants, respectively.

Results and caveats for the whole study, not just this receptor: Vaccine-associated CD4 TCRs spanned the whole spike protein, with dominant responses in regions 160-218 and 743-854. In the small 56-69-year group, the increase in depth fell short of significance, most likely because of low power. A significant rise in spike-specific TCR breadth and depth was observed after two AZD1222 doses relative to day 0 and relative to MenACWY recipients. Nearly half of unique spike-specific TCRs reportedly recognized epitopes outside regions mutated in the B.1.351 and B.1.1.7 variants. Because no day 14 peak-response samples were available, the repertoires could be characterized only after the peak T cell response. Participants were mostly white British, with more females than males. The authors suggested clonal diversity may have been underestimated. Conclusions about previously exposed vaccinees are limited, since just 5 to 7 AZD1222 recipients were seropositive for SARS-CoV-2 at baseline.

The chain joins TRBV3-1 (or the pseudogene TRBV3-2) to TRBJ2-5; 8 junctional bases match TRBD2. The TCR originated in an adult in good health. The sample here was peripheral blood, taken on day 0 of AZD1222 vaccination. The CDR3 here reads CASSPGLAVGGGTQYF. The nucleotides are TGTGCCAGCAGCCCAGGACTAGCTGTCGGGGGCGGGACCCAGTACTTC.